The subject of this entry is one T cell receptor (beta chain). This sample's TCRbeta library carried unique molecular identifier barcodes. Via MiXCR, TCRdb re-called the PCR reads, giving one row per CDR3 protein. The sample has some 520,000 distinct CDR3 sequences, 32% seen once. V gave up 5 bases and J gave up 7 bases, with 9 bases separating them. Germline lookup yields CDR1 WSHSY and CDR2 SAAADI. There are 12 residues in the CDR3. The data were obtained in a study of T-cell reconstitution after alpha-beta-depleted transplantation in children. The gene calls are TRBV10-2 and TRBJ2-1; D is unresolved. The sequences come from PBMCs from the stem cell graft donor, collected from the stem cell graft. This sequence was found in a human donor who donated a stem cell graft to a child with aplastic anemia. This CDR3 is CASSIMGNEQFF. DNA for the CDR3: TGCGCCAGCAGTATTATGGGAAATGAGCAGTTCTTC.